One and the same sample provided the 10 T cell receptor beta chains below, sequenced in a study of glioma-infiltrating T cells. Using RNA template, CDR3s of TCR alpha and beta were amplified with iRepertoire arm-PCR. One entry per CDR3 protein, called by TCRdb with MiXCR from the multiplex PCR reads. The repertoire holds some 190,000 distinct CDR3 sequences, with roughly a third as singletons. Material: glioma tissue, nonneoplastic brain tissue, or PBMCs (not recorded which). These receptors all come from a human donor with low-grade glioma or glioblastoma, undergoing nonglioma brain surgery, or in good health (not recorded which).

This chain links TRBV19 with TRBJ2-7, with 7 nucleotides matching TRBD2. The CDR3 length is 13 residues. The germline CDR1 and CDR2 sequences are LNHDA and SQIVND (reference sequence). The V gene end was trimmed by 7 bases and the J gene end by 7 bases; junction bases not matched to a gene: 10. The DNA for the CDR3 is TGTGCCAGTACCCCCCGGGACTACCATGAGCAGTACTTC. Translated, it gives CASTPRDYHEQYF.

On this clonotype: A read error is possible here, since a much larger clone lies one base away. The rearrangement uses TRBV4-1 and TRBJ2-1; 16 bases are shared with TRBD2. The germline V gene has CDR1 MGHRA and CDR2 YSYEKL. The CDR3 length is 20 residues. The CDR3 DNA reads TGCACCAGCAGCCAAGGCGCCGGGACTAGCGGGAGGGGGGCCTACAATGAGCAGTTCTTC. Amino acid sequence: CTSSQGAGTSGRGAYNEQFF.

J is TRBJ2-7 and V is TRBV6-2 or TRBV6-3; D gene uncertain. This CDR3 comprises 11 residues. With 8 bases removed from V and 0 bases from J, the gap between germline ends came to 5 bases. Germline V gives CDR1 MNHEY, CDR2 SVGEGT. CDR3 amino acids: CASGSSYEQYF. Written as DNA, the CDR3 is TGTGCCAGCGGAAGCTCCTACGAGCAGTACTTC.

The chain joins TRBV12-3 or TRBV12-4 to TRBJ2-3; D perhaps matches TRBD2 (6 bases). This CDR3 contains 16 residues. V was shortened by 5 bases and J by 4 bases, with 19 bases between the two germline ends. This CDR3 is CASSEARTTRPDTQYF. CDR3 nucleotide sequence: TGTGCCAGCAGTGAAGCGCGGACTACGCGCCCAGATACGCAGTATTTT.

This clonotype was seen at least ten times. The chain uses TRBV19 and TRBJ2-1, with D unresolved. V dropped 4 bases and J dropped 8 bases, with 9 bases sitting between them. Germline V CDR1 and CDR2: LNHDA, SQIVND (reference sequence). CDR3 length: 12 amino acids. CDR3 bases: TGTGCCAGTAGTAAGACGGGCTATGAGCAGTTCTTC. Amino acid sequence: CASSKTGYEQFF.

A remark on this clonotype: This may arise from a read error, as a much more abundant clone is one base away. This chain joins TRBV24-1 and TRBJ2-7, with D perhaps matching TRBD1 or TRBD2 (5 bases each). The CDR3 runs to 13 residues. CDR1 is KGHDR and CDR2 is SFDVKD in the germline V gene. Here the CDR3 DNA reads TGTGCCACCAGGGGGGACGACTCCTGCGAGCAGTACTTC. Its protein product is CATRGDDSCEQYF.

With regard to this clonotype: This could be a read error, since a much larger clone is one nucleotide away. This chain joins TRBV7-6 and TRBJ2-7; D remains ambiguous. V was cut by 1 base and J by 3 bases, with 10 bases left in between. The CDR3 consists of 14 residues. Per germline, CDR1 SGHVS and CDR2 FNYEAQ. CDR3 protein: CASSLEPGSYEQYF. As DNA, the CDR3 is TGTGCCAGCAGCTTAGAACCCGGTAGCTACGAGCAGTACTTC.

This clonotype showed up many times. The chain links TRBV25-1 to TRBJ2-7; D may match TRBD1 or TRBD2 (6 bases each). The ends were cut back, 5 bases at V and 2 bases at J, with 19 bases in the middle. Germline V gene lookup returns CDR1 MGHDK and CDR2 SYGVNS. The CDR3 sequence is 16 residues long. CDR3 nucleotide sequence: TGTGCCAGCAGTAGGGGCCTTAGGGGGACTCCCTACGAGCAGTACTTC. It specifies CASSRGLRGTPYEQYF.

V gene TRBV6-6 combines with J gene TRBJ1-2; the D is unclear. With 7 bases removed from V and 4 bases from J, the gap between germline ends came to 16 bases. Germline V lookup: CDR1 MNHNY, CDR2 SVGAGI (reference sequence). The CDR3 has 14 amino acids. CDR3 DNA sequence: TGTGCCAGCATCCCAAGCCTTGCAGGCTATGGCTACACCTTC. As protein: CASIPSLAGYGYTF.

This clonotype showed up many times. The V gene is TRBV27, the J gene TRBJ1-2, with 9 bases lining up with TRBD1. V lost 5 bases and J lost 3; bases outside the gene matches: 10. The CDR3 is 16 residues long. Germline assignment: CDR1 MNHEY and CDR2 SMNVEV (reference sequence). The CDR3 nucleotides read TGTGCCAGCAGTCTCCGACAGGGGGGACTGGACTATGGCTACACCTTC. This sequence encodes CASSLRQGGLDYGYTF.